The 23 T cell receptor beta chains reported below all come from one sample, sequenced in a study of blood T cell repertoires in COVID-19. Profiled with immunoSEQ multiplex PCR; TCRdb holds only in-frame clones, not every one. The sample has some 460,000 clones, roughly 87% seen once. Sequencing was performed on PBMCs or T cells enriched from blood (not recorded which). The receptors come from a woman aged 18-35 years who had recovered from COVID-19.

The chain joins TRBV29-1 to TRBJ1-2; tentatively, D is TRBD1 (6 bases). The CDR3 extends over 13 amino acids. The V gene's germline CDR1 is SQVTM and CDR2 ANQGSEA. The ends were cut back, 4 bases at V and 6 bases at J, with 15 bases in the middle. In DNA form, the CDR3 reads TGCAGCGTTGCGGGGGGCGAGGTGAATGGCTACACCTTC. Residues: CSVAGGEVNGYTF.

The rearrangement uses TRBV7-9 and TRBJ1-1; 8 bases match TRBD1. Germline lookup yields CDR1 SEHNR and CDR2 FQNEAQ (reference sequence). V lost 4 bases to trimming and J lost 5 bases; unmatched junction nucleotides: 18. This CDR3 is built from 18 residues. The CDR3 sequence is CASSSPTLTGGVQTEAFF. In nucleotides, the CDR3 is TGTGCCAGCAGCTCCCCTACTCTTACAGGGGGGGTCCAAACTGAAGCTTTCTTT.

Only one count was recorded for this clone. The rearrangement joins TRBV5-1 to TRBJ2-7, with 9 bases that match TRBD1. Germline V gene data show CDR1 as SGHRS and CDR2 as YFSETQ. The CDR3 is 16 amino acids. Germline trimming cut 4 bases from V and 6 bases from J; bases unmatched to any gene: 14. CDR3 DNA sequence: TGCGCCAGCAGCCGAACTACAGGGGGCGGAGGCTCCGAGCAGTACTTC. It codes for CASSRTTGGGGSEQYF. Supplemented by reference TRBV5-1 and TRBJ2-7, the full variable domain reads KAGVTQTPRYLIKTRGQQVTLSCSPISGHRSVSWYQQTPGQGLQFLFEYFSETQRNKGNFPGRFSGRQFSNSRSEMNVSTLELGDSALYLCASSRTTGGGGSEQYFGPGTRLTVT.

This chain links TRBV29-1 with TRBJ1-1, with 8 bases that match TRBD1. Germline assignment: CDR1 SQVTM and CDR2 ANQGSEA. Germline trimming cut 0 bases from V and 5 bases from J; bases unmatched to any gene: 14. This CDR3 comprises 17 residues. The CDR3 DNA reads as TGCAGCGTTGAAGAGAGAGGACGAGGACAGGGCGGTACTGAAGCTTTCTTT. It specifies CSVEERGRGQGGTEAFF. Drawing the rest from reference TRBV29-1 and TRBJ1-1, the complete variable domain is SAVISQKPSRDICQRGTSLTIQCQVDSQVTMMFWYRQQPGQSLTLIATANQGSEATYESGFVIDKFPISRPNLTFSTLTVSNMSPEDSSIYLCSVEERGRGQGGTEAFFGQGTRLTVV.

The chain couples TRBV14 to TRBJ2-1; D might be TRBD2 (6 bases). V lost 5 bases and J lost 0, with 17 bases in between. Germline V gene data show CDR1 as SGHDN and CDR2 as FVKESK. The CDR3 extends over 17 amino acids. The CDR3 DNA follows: TGTGCCAGCAGCTCAAGATCGGGGAGGCGCTCCTACAATGAGCAGTTCTTC. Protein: CASSSRSGRRSYNEQFF.

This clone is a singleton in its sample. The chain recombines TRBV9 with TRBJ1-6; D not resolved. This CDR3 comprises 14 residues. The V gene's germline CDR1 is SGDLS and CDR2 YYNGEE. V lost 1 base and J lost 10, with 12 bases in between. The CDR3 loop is CASSVLREDSPLHF. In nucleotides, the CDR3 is TGTGCCAGCAGCGTACTGCGGGAGGACTCACCCCTCCACTTT.

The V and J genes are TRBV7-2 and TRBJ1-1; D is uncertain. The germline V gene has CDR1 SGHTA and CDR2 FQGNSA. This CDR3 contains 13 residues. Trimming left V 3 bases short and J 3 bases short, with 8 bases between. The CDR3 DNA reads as TGTGCCAGCAGCTTGTACGGGTACACTGAAGCTTTCTTT. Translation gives CASSLYGYTEAFF.

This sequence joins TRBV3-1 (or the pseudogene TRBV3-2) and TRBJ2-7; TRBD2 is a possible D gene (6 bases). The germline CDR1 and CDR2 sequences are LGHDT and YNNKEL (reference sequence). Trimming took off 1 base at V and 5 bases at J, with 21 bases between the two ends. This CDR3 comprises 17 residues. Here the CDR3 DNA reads TGTGCCAGCAGCCAAGGAACGTTATTAACGGGGGTTCACGAGCAGTACTTC. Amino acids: CASSQGTLLTGVHEQYF.

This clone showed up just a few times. The CDR3 loop is CASRPPGQGYGYTF. Written as DNA, the CDR3 is TGTGCCAGCAGACCACCGGGACAGGGATATGGCTACACCTTC. The chain recombines TRBV6-5 with TRBJ1-2, with TRBD1 matching over 9 bases. Germline V gene data show CDR1 as MNHEY and CDR2 as SVGAGI. The CDR3 is made up of 14 amino acids. V was clipped by 6 bases and J by 5 bases; unmatched bases: 7.

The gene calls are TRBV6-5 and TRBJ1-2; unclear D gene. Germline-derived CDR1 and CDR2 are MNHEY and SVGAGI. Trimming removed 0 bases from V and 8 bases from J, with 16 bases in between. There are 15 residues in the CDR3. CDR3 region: CASSYSSYFSKGYTF. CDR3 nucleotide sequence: TGTGCCAGCAGTTACTCCTCATACTTCTCGAAAGGCTACACCTTC.

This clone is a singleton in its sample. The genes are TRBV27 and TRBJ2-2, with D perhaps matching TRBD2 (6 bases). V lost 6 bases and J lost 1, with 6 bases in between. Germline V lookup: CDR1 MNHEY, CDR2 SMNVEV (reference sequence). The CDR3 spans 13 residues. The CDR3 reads CASSGGNTGELFF. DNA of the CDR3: TGTGCCAGCAGCGGGGGGAACACCGGGGAGCTGTTTTTT.

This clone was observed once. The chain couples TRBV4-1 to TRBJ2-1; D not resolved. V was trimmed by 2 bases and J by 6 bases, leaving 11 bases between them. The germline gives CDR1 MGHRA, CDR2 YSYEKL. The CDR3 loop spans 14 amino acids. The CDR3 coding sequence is TGCGCCAGCAGCCAATTTCCGACTGGCAATGAGCAGTTCTTC. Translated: CASSQFPTGNEQFF.

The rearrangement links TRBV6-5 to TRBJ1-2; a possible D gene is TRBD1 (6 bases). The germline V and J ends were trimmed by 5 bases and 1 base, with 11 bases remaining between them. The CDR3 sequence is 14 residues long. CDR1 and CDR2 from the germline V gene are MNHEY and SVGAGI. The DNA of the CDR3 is TGTGCCAGCAGTCGGGACATCCGTAACTATGGCTACACCTTC. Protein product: CASSRDIRNYGYTF.

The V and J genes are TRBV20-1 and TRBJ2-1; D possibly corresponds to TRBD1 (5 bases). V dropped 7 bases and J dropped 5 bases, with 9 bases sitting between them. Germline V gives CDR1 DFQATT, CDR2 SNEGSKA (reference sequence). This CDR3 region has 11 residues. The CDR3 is CSGQGNNEQFF. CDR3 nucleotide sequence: TGCAGTGGGCAGGGAAACAATGAGCAGTTCTTC.

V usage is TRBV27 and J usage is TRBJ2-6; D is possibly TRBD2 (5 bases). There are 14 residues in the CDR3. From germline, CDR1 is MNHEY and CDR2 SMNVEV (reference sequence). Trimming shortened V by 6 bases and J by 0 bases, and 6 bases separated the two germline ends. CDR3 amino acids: CASREASGANVLTF. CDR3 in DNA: TGTGCCAGCAGGGAGGCCTCTGGGGCCAACGTCCTGACTTTC.

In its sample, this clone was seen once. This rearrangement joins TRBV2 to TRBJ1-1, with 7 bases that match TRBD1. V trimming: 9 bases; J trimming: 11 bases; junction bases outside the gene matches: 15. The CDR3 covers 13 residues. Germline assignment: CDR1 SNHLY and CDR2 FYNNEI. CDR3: CASTGEGGGSAFF. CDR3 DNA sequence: TGTGCCAGTACGGGGGAAGGGGGCGGGTCGGCTTTCTTT.

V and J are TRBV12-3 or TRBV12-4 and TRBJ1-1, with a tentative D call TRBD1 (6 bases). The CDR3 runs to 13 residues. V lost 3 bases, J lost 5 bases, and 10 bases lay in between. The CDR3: CASSFNRATEAFF. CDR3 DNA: TGTGCCAGCAGTTTTAACAGGGCGACTGAAGCTTTCTTT.

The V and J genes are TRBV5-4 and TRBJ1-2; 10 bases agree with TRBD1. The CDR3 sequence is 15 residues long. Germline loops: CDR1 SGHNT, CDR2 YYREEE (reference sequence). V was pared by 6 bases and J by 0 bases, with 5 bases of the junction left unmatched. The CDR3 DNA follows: TGTGCCAGCACCCCCGGGACAGGGGCTAACTATGGCTACACCTTC. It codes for CASTPGTGANYGYTF.

The CDR3 nucleotides read TGCGCCAGCAGCCAAGTCGTAGGGGCAGAGAGCTACGAGCAGTACTTC. Translated: CASSQVVGAESYEQYF. The chain recombines TRBV4-1 with TRBJ2-7, with D possibly matching TRBD1 (5 bases). Germline CDR1 and CDR2: MGHRA and YSYEKL. V lost 1 base to trimming and J lost 3 bases, with 16 bases between them. The CDR3 totals 16 residues.

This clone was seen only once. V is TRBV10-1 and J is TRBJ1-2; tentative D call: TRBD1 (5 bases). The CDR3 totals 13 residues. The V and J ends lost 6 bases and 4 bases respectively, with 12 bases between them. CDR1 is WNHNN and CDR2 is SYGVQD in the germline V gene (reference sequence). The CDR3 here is CASSPGGGYGYTF. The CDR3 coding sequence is TGCGCCAGCAGCCCGGGGGGTGGCTATGGCTACACCTTC.

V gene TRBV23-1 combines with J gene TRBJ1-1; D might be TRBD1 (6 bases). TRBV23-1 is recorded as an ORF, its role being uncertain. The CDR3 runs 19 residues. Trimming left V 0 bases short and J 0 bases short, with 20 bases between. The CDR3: CASSQSGGALMWMNTEAFF. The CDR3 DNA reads TGCGCCAGCAGTCAATCAGGGGGGGCACTAATGTGGATGAACACTGAAGCTTTCTTT.

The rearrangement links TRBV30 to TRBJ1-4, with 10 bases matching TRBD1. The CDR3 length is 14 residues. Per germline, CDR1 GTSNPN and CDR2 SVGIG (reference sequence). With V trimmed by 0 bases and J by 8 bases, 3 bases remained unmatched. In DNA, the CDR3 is TGTGCCTGGAGTGTAAGGGGACAGGGGGAAAAACTGTTTTTT. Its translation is CAWSVRGQGEKLFF.

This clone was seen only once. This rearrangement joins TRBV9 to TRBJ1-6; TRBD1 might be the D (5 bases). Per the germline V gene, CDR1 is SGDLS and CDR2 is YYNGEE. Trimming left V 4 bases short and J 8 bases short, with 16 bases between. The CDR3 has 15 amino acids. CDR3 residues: CASSPGGGGDSPLHF. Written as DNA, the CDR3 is TGTGCCAGCAGCCCCGGGGGAGGCGGCGATTCACCCCTCCACTTT.